This T cell receptor beta chain was retrieved from a study of blood T cell repertoires in COVID-19. Study-wide background: T cells, B-cell-depleted T cells, or PBMCs supplied cDNA or gDNA.

Per the authors' pipeline: Reference gene primer amplification gave estimated nucleated cell counts. The table came from immunoSEQ multiplex PCR; TCRdb's copy has only in-frame clones and leaves some out. The DNA gave D and trimming, while V, J and clone size come from that table. The sample consists of approximately 70,000 clones, roughly 86% of them appearing once. Trimming stripped 6 bases from V and 4 bases from J, with 15 bases between. Germline assignment: CDR1 KGHDR and CDR2 SFDVKD. This CDR3 contains 15 residues. This chain connects TRBV24-1 to TRBJ1-5; D may be TRBD1 (5 bases). This TCR came from a woman in her forties or fifties with acute or convalescent COVID-19. Sequenced: peripheral blood. This CDR3 reads CATSLGASGNQPQHF. CDR3 nucleotides: TGTGCCACCAGTCTAGGAGCCTCAGGGAATCAGCCCCAGCATTTT.